The next 27 T cell receptor beta chains were all read from a single sample in a study of cytomegalovirus exposure and HLA in healthy donors. PCR employed 60 Vbeta and 13 Jbeta primers. TCRdb keeps only in-frame clones here, not all; method: immunoSEQ multiplex PCR. Here the sample spans approximately 170,000 clones, 65% to 80% being singletons. The sample comprised PBMCs. Receptors originate from a woman in her forties in good health and CMV-seropositive.

The chain combines TRBV7-3 with TRBJ1-4, with D unclear. The CDR3 sequence is 13 residues long. Trimming cost V 1 base and J 7 bases, with 7 bases left between them. From germline, CDR1 is SGHTA and CDR2 FQGTGA. The CDR3 DNA reads as TGTGCCAGCAGCTTAAAGGGAGGTGAAAAACTGTTTTTT. This codes for CASSLKGGEKLFF.

The chain combines TRBV2 with TRBJ2-5, with D unclear. CDR1 is SNHLY and CDR2 is FYNNEI in the germline V gene. The germline V and J ends were trimmed by 6 bases and 5 bases, with 10 bases remaining between them. The CDR3 covers 12 residues. In DNA form, the CDR3 reads TGTGCCAGCAGCTCTACGAGTGAGACCCAGTACTTC. The encoded protein is CASSSTSETQYF.

V is TRBV6-5 and J is TRBJ2-7, with TRBD2 matching 8 bases. J gave up 10 bases and V 4 bases, and 15 bases lay outside the gene matches. CDR1 is MNHEY, CDR2 SVGAGI, per germline. The CDR3 sequence is 15 residues long. CDR3 DNA sequence: TGTGCCAGCAGTTCCGGGCGGAGCGGGGGTACTCCCCAGTACTTC. This translates into CASSSGRSGGTPQYF.

This clone has only a few counts. The chain carries TRBV4-1 and TRBJ1-1; 7 bases align to TRBD1. Per germline, CDR1 MGHRA and CDR2 YSYEKL. This CDR3 spans 12 amino acids. After removal of 3 bases from V and 9 bases from J, the junction contained 4 bases not matched to a gene. The CDR3 spells CASSHLQGQAFF. The CDR3 DNA is TGCGCCAGCAGCCATCTACAGGGGCAAGCTTTCTTT.

CDR3 in DNA: TGTGCCTGGGGGCGGGATATAAGAGAAAAACTGTTTTTT. This sequence encodes CAWGRDIREKLFF. The V and J genes are TRBV30 and TRBJ1-4; unclear D gene. Trimming stripped 5 bases from V and 8 bases from J, with 15 bases between. Germline lookup yields CDR1 GTSNPN and CDR2 SVGIG (reference sequence). The CDR3 length is 13 residues.

CDR3 DNA: TGTGCCAGCAGCGTCGACCCTAGCGGGGGGTTAGTGTTCCAGTACTTC. Its protein is CASSVDPSGGLVFQYF. The chain has TRBV9 and TRBJ2-5; 11 bases are a match to TRBD2. Trimming took 2 bases from V and 10 from J; bases not matched to a gene: 13. The CDR3 runs 16 residues. CDR1 and CDR2 from the germline V gene are SGDLS and YYNGEE.

The chain uses TRBV6-1 and TRBJ1-1, with D hard to call. This CDR3 is 12 amino acids long. The V gene's germline CDR1 is MNHNS and CDR2 SASEGT. The V end lost 4 bases, the J end lost 10 bases, and 13 bases lay between the germline ends. The DNA of the CDR3 is TGTGCCAGCAGTGGAGAAAAAGCAGGAGCTTTCTTT. As protein: CASSGEKAGAFF.

The chain employs TRBV28 and TRBJ2-2; D might be TRBD2 (5 bases). The CDR3 consists of 16 residues. Germline CDR1 is MDHEN and CDR2 is SYDVKM. V was pared by 7 bases and J by 5 bases, with 20 bases between. The CDR3 here is CASKERAYTRTGELFF. The CDR3 DNA follows: TGTGCCAGCAAGGAGAGGGCTTACACAAGAACCGGGGAGCTGTTTTTT. The variable domain in full, with the rest retrieved from reference TRBV28 and TRBJ2-2, is DVKVTQSSRYLVKRTGEKVFLECVQDMDHENMFWYRQDPGLGLRLIYFSYDVKMKEKGDIPEGYSVSREKKERFSLILESASTNQTSMYLCASKERAYTRTGELFFGEGSRLTVL.

Remarks on this clone: It differs at one base from a far larger clone, so likely a read error. The sample has other DNA sequences that encode this CDR3 too. The chain uses TRBV4-1 and TRBJ1-1; TRBD1 aligns across 7 bases. Germline CDR1 is MGHRA and CDR2 is YSYEKL. V lost 6 bases and J lost 2; bases outside the gene matches: 6. This CDR3 is built from 14 residues. The CDR3 nucleotides are TGCGCCAGCAGAATAGACAGGGTTAACACTGAAGCTTTCTTT. This codes for CASRIDRVNTEAFF.

The rearrangement uses TRBV15 and TRBJ2-5; 7 nucleotides match TRBD1. The J segment lost 1 base and the V segment lost 2 bases, leaving 13 bases of the junction unmatched. Per the germline V gene, CDR1 is LNHNV and CDR2 is YYDKDF (reference sequence). The CDR3 spans 18 residues. This chain's CDR3 is CATSRRNAGGQAQETQYF. The DNA of the CDR3 is TGTGCCACCAGCAGAAGAAACGCCGGCGGACAGGCCCAAGAGACCCAGTACTTC.

The chain employs TRBV4-1 and TRBJ1-2; no reliable D call. The CDR3 is 15 residues long. The V and J ends lost 1 base and 6 bases respectively, with 15 bases between them. Germline V CDR1 and CDR2: MGHRA, YSYEKL. CDR3 amino acids: CASSQVQRVLDGYTF. For the CDR3, the DNA is TGCGCCAGCAGCCAAGTCCAGCGAGTCCTTGATGGCTACACCTTC.

V is TRBV27 and J is TRBJ1-2, with a possible D match to TRBD1 (6 bases). V dropped 4 bases and J dropped 2 bases, with 11 bases sitting between them. The CDR3 covers 14 residues. Germline V gene data show CDR1 as MNHEY and CDR2 as SMNVEV (reference sequence). CDR3 in DNA: TGTGCCAGCAGTTCGTCAGGGGTGAACTATGGCTACACCTTC. Encoded protein: CASSSSGVNYGYTF.

The CDR3 sequence is CAWSAPAGAYSPLHF. In DNA, the CDR3 is TGTGCCTGGAGTGCCCCGGCGGGGGCGTATTCACCCCTCCACTTT. The V and J genes are TRBV30 and TRBJ1-6; perhaps TRBD1 as D (6 bases). V was cut by 1 base and J by 8 bases, with 15 bases left in between. CDR3 length: 15 residues. Germline CDR1 is GTSNPN and CDR2 is SVGIG (reference sequence).

The chain links TRBV29-1 to TRBJ2-1; 7 nucleotides align to TRBD2. Germline V gene lookup returns CDR1 SQVTM and CDR2 ANQGSEA. V was pared by 1 base and J by 9 bases, with 9 bases of the junction left unmatched. The CDR3 is 14 residues long. In DNA, the CDR3 is TGCAGCGTTGAAGCCACTTGGACTAGAGGTGAGCAGTTCTTC. Residues: CSVEATWTRGEQFF.

The V call is TRBV15, the J call TRBJ1-3; D not resolved. Germline V lookup: CDR1 LNHNV, CDR2 YYDKDF (reference sequence). The CDR3 is 17 residues long. V lost 0 bases and J 3 bases, leaving 15 bases between the germline ends. CDR3 amino acids: CATSRDGRPRVGNTIYF. CDR3 sequence (DNA): TGTGCCACCAGCAGAGACGGACGGCCGCGGGTTGGAAACACCATATATTTT.

In its sample, this clone was seen a few times. The chain uses TRBV15 and TRBJ2-7, with 13 bases identical to TRBD2. With 2 bases clipped from V and 4 bases from J, the junction kept 11 bases outside the gene matches. Germline V CDR1 and CDR2: LNHNV, YYDKDF (reference sequence). CDR3 length: 18 residues. The DNA of the CDR3 is TGTGCCACCAGCAGATCAGGCGTGACTAGCGGGGGGTATTACGAGCAGTACTTC. Amino acid sequence: CATSRSGVTSGGYYEQYF.

The chain has TRBV7-9 and TRBJ1-1; no firm D call. The germline V gene encodes CDR1 SEHNR and CDR2 FQNEAQ (reference sequence). V lost 3 bases to trimming and J lost 0 bases, with 5 bases between them. This CDR3 spans 13 amino acids. In nucleotides, the CDR3 is TGTGCCAGCAGCTTCCTTATGAACACTGAAGCTTTCTTT. Translated: CASSFLMNTEAFF.

The chain joins TRBV19 to TRBJ2-5, with D possibly matching TRBD1 (5 bases). The germline CDR1 and CDR2 sequences are LNHDA and SQIVND (reference sequence). The V end was cut by 5 bases, the J end by 9 bases, with 19 bases between. CDR3 length: 14 residues. Here the CDR3 reads CASSQNRKETAQYF. The CDR3 DNA is TGTGCCAGTAGTCAAAACAGGAAAGAGACGGCCCAGTACTTC.

The chain is built from TRBV19 and TRBJ2-7; 9 bases map to TRBD1. Losses at the gene ends were 5 bases for V and 5 bases for J; bases not matched to a gene: 4. Germline assignment: CDR1 LNHDA and CDR2 SQIVND (reference sequence). CDR3 length: 13 residues. The CDR3 here is CASSLRTGDEQYF. The CDR3 DNA follows: TGTGCCAGTAGTCTTCGGACAGGGGACGAGCAGTACTTC.

The rearrangement joins TRBV6-5 to TRBJ2-1, with a possible D match to TRBD1 (7 bases). V was clipped by 6 bases and J by 8 bases, with 11 bases between them. Germline lookup yields CDR1 MNHEY and CDR2 SVGAGI. The CDR3 covers 12 residues. The CDR3 sequence: CASSPRGDEQFF. CDR3 DNA sequence: TGTGCCAGCAGCCCCAGGGGGGATGAGCAGTTCTTC.

V is TRBV5-6 and J is TRBJ2-2; maybe TRBD2 (6 bases). The CDR3 is 17 residues long. Per the germline V gene, CDR1 is SGHDT and CDR2 is YYEEEE. Between the trimmed V and J ends, which lost 1 base and 2 bases, there was a span of 15 bases. CDR3 DNA: TGTGCCAGCAGCTTGCCGGGGGTTCATGCAAACACCGGGGAGCTGTTTTTT. The encoded protein is CASSLPGVHANTGELFF. The variable domain in full, with the rest retrieved from reference TRBV5-6 and TRBJ2-2, is DAGVTQSPTHLIKTRGQQVTLRCSPKSGHDTVSWYQQALGQGPQFIFQYYEEEERQRGNFPDRFSGHQFPNYSSELNVNALLLGDSALYLCASSLPGVHANTGELFFGEGSRLTVL.

As DNA, the CDR3 is TGTGCCAGCAGTCCTCACCGGCAGGCAGCCTACGAGCAGTACTTC. As protein: CASSPHRQAAYEQYF. V and J are TRBV28 and TRBJ2-7; no reliable D call. CDR1 MDHEN and CDR2 SYDVKM come from the germline V gene. The CDR3 consists of 15 residues. Trimming took off 5 bases at V and 2 bases at J, with 16 bases between the two ends.

This clone appeared a few times. The chain recombines TRBV5-4 with TRBJ2-2, with TRBD2 matching over 7 bases. The CDR3 runs 16 residues. The ends lost 0 bases at V and 3 bases at J; junction bases unmatched: 5. Germline V lookup: CDR1 SGHNT, CDR2 YYREEE (reference sequence). This chain's CDR3 is CASSLVPGGDTGELFF. The CDR3 DNA reads as TGTGCCAGCAGCTTGGTTCCGGGGGGTGACACCGGGGAGCTGTTTTTT. Together with reference TRBV5-4 and TRBJ2-2, the CDR3 gives the full variable domain: ETGVTQSPTHLIKTRGQQVTLRCSSQSGHNTVSWYQQALGQGPQFIFQYYREEENGRGNFPPRFSGLQFPNYSSELNVNALELDDSALYLCASSLVPGGDTGELFFGEGSRLTVL.

This clone has more than one count but fewer than ten. V usage is TRBV7-2 and J usage is TRBJ1-1, with D possibly being TRBD1 (6 bases). This CDR3 contains 14 residues. Germline CDR1 and CDR2: SGHTA and FQGNSA. With 7 bases removed from V and 1 base from J, the gap between germline ends came to 13 bases. The CDR3 here is CASIRDRRNTEAFF. The CDR3 nucleotides are TGTGCCAGCATCCGCGACAGGAGGAACACTGAAGCTTTCTTT.

This clone is a singleton in its sample. The J gene is TRBJ1-5, the V gene TRBV7-2; tentative D call: TRBD1 (6 bases). V gave up 6 bases and J gave up 7 bases, with 16 bases separating them. CDR3 length: 14 residues. CDR1 SGHTA and CDR2 FQGNSA come from the germline V gene. The chain's CDR3 is CASRDNRGGQPQHF. CDR3 DNA: TGTGCCAGCAGGGATAATAGGGGGGGACAGCCCCAGCATTTT.

The rearrangement links TRBV2 to TRBJ2-5, with TRBD1 matching over 8 bases. Germline assignment: CDR1 SNHLY and CDR2 FYNNEI. J was trimmed by 2 bases and V by 5 bases; bases with no gene match: 7. CDR3 length: 15 residues. The CDR3 loop reads CASSNRDRWQETQYF. The CDR3 DNA reads as TGTGCCAGCAGTAATCGGGACAGGTGGCAAGAGACCCAGTACTTC.

This clone has only one observation. The chain links TRBV4-1 to TRBJ1-2; TRBD1 matches 9 bases. Trimming took 2 bases from V and 2 from J; bases not matched to a gene: 3. Germline V lookup: CDR1 MGHRA, CDR2 YSYEKL. The CDR3 length is 15 residues. The CDR3 bases are TGCGCCAGCAGCCAAAGACAGGGGGTAAACTATGGCTACACCTTC. This encodes CASSQRQGVNYGYTF.